This T cell receptor (beta chain) was captured in a study of CD8+CD57+ T cells in acquired aplastic anemia. The overall study: Quantities of DNA derived from sorted CD4+ and CD8+ cells averaged 3.2 ug. Points from the study as a whole: Some 30 was the count of CD8+ CDR3 sequences that patients shared with controls.

Remarks on this clonotype: No antigen is known for it.

Previously, flow cytometry had revealed CD8+CD57+ cell expansion in the patients chosen for sequencing. In all patients, the disease was severe acquired aplastic anemia. Blood came from patients not yet given any therapy. Genomic DNA was employed as the template in profiling TCR beta VDJ and CDR3. Using its own MiXCR run on the reads, TCRdb lists one record per CDR3 protein. This table has around 50,000 distinct CDR3 sequences, around 57% appearing once. The V end lost 6 bases, the J end lost 2 bases, and 11 bases lay between the germline ends. The CDR3 consists of 14 residues. Germline V lookup: CDR1 SNHLY, CDR2 FYNNEI.

The V call is TRBV2, the J call TRBJ1-5; D call uncertain. The specimen sequenced was sorted CD4+, CD8+, or CD8+CD57+ T cells (not recorded which) from PBMCs. The origin of this receptor is a human donor with aplastic anemia. Here the CDR3 reads CASSVGGGNQPQHF. The CDR3 DNA sequence: TGTGCCAGCAGCGTAGGTGGTGGCAATCAGCCCCAGCATTTT.